The 20 T cell receptor beta chains below come from one sample, sequenced in a study of blood T cell repertoires in COVID-19. Generated by immunoSEQ multiplex PCR, the TCRdb table keeps only in-frame clones and is missing some. This repertoire shows around 200,000 clones, 87% found once; its top ten account for about 2.7%. The sequencing input was peripheral blood. These receptors originate from a man between 40 and 49 years old with active or convalescent COVID-19.

The V call is TRBV7-2, the J call TRBJ1-5; the D is unclear. Per the germline V gene, CDR1 is SGHTA and CDR2 is FQGNSA. Between the trimmed V and J ends, which lost 1 base and 4 bases, there was a span of 11 bases. CDR3 length: 15 amino acids. The CDR3 protein is CASSLVTAVNQPQHF. The DNA of the CDR3 is TGTGCCAGCAGCTTAGTTACGGCGGTGAATCAGCCCCAGCATTTT.

This chain connects TRBV5-1 to TRBJ2-5; D gene unclear. CDR3 length: 14 residues. V shed 0 bases and J shed 4 bases, with 10 bases lying between them. Germline loops: CDR1 SGHRS, CDR2 YFSETQ. In DNA, the CDR3 is TGCGCCAGCAGCTTGGATGGCACCACAGAGACCCAGTACTTC. This gives the protein CASSLDGTTETQYF.

The chain has TRBV5-5 and TRBJ1-5, with D possibly being TRBD1 (6 bases). Germline V gene lookup returns CDR1 SGHKS and CDR2 YYEKEE (reference sequence). Trimming removed 0 bases at V and 7 bases at J, with 14 bases between. This CDR3 has 15 amino acids. The CDR3 reads CASSLDVGASQPQHF. CDR3 sequence (DNA): TGTGCCAGCAGCTTGGATGTGGGGGCAAGCCAGCCCCAGCATTTT. Filled out from reference TRBV5-5 and TRBJ1-5, the complete variable domain reads DAGVTQSPTHLIKTRGQQVTLRCSPISGHKSVSWYQQVLGQGPQFIFQYYEKEERGRGNFPDRFSARQFPNYSSELNVNALLLGDSALYLCASSLDVGASQPQHFGDGTRLSIL.

This chain connects TRBV3-1 (or the pseudogene TRBV3-2) to TRBJ1-6; TRBD1 aligns across 7 bases. Trimming at V came to 4 bases and at J to 7 bases, leaving 10 bases not matched to a gene. CDR3 length: 16 amino acids. Germline-derived CDR1 and CDR2 are LGHDT and YNNKEL (reference sequence). The DNA for the CDR3 is TGTGCCAGCAGCCCCGAGCCCGGGACAGCGAATTCACCCCTCCACTTT. This gives the protein CASSPEPGTANSPLHF.

The chain couples TRBV6-1 to TRBJ1-1; D not resolved. The CDR3 runs to 13 residues. Germline-derived CDR1 and CDR2 are MNHNS and SASEGT. Deletions cut 3 bases from V and 1 base from J, with 6 bases between. CDR3 loop: CASSETPNTEAFF. CDR3 coding DNA: TGTGCCAGCAGTGAGACACCGAACACTGAAGCTTTCTTT.

The chain uses TRBV6-5 and TRBJ1-6; 7 bases agree with TRBD1. The germline CDR1 and CDR2 sequences are MNHEY and SVGAGI. The trim removed 6 bases at V and 13 bases at J, leaving 9 bases unmatched. The CDR3 contains 13 residues. The CDR3 protein is CASRPTQGGPLHF. Here the CDR3 DNA reads TGTGCCAGCAGGCCTACTCAAGGGGGCCCCCTCCACTTT.

CDR3 DNA: TGTGCCAGCAGCGATAGGGGGACTCAGCCCCAGCATTTT. Protein: CASSDRGTQPQHF. This chain uses TRBV7-8 with TRBJ1-5; weak D call: TRBD1 (6 bases). CDR1 is SGHVS and CDR2 is FQNEAQ in the germline V gene. The CDR3 length is 13 residues. Trimming removed 5 bases from V and 6 bases from J, with 11 bases in between.

V is TRBV28 and J is TRBJ1-4; tentatively, D is TRBD1 (5 bases). The CDR3 spans 13 residues. CDR1 and CDR2 (germline): MDHEN, SYDVKM. Trimming removed 3 bases at V and 7 bases at J, with 9 bases between. The CDR3 sequence is CASSFGRVEKLFF. In nucleotides, the CDR3 is TGTGCCAGCAGTTTCGGCAGGGTTGAAAAACTGTTTTTT.

The chain joins TRBV6-4 to TRBJ1-1; D is unresolved. The CDR3 has 15 residues. Germline V gene sequence: CDR1 MRHNA, CDR2 SNTAGT. The V end lost 3 bases, the J end lost 1 base, and 12 bases lay between the germline ends. The CDR3 here is CASSEHGNGNTEAFF. CDR3 in DNA: TGTGCCAGCAGTGAGCACGGGAATGGGAACACTGAAGCTTTCTTT.

This sequence joins TRBV29-1 and TRBJ1-1; D is unresolved. V was pared by 2 bases and J by 3 bases, with 16 bases between. CDR3 length: 15 residues. Germline V gives CDR1 SQVTM, CDR2 ANQGSEA. The CDR3 loop reads CSVENAQARHTEAFF. Written as DNA, the CDR3 is TGCAGCGTTGAAAACGCTCAGGCCCGGCACACTGAAGCTTTCTTT.

V gene TRBV7-9 combines with J gene TRBJ2-5; 7 bases are a match to TRBD1. The CDR3 has 16 residues. Germline V gives CDR1 SEHNR, CDR2 FQNEAQ (reference sequence). With 3 bases clipped from V and 0 bases from J, the junction kept 7 bases outside the gene matches. The CDR3 sequence: CASSFEGGSNQETQYF. CDR3 nucleotides: TGTGCCAGCAGCTTTGAAGGGGGCTCCAACCAAGAGACCCAGTACTTC.

This sequence joins TRBV5-8 and TRBJ1-2; 8 bases match TRBD1. The V and J ends lost 4 bases and 6 bases, in that order; junction bases with no gene match: 5. CDR1 is SGHTS and CDR2 is YDEGEE in the germline V gene. The CDR3 spans 13 residues. For the CDR3, the DNA is TGTGCCAGCAGCCCGGACAGGGAAGATGGCTACACCTTC. Its translation: CASSPDREDGYTF.

This clone was detected only once. V and J are TRBV11-2 and TRBJ2-4; perhaps TRBD1 as D (6 bases). The length of the CDR3 is 15 residues. Trimming took 1 base from V and 6 from J, leaving 13 bases between them. Germline V gene lookup returns CDR1 SGHAT and CDR2 FQNNGV. In DNA form, the CDR3 reads TGTGCCAGCAGCTTAGTTTTGGGGGCGGGAAACATTCAGTACTTC. This encodes CASSLVLGAGNIQYF.

The DNA for the CDR3 is TGTGCCAGCAGCGCTGAGTACACCGGGGAGCTGTTTTTT. Its translation: CASSAEYTGELFF. V and J are TRBV9 and TRBJ2-2; D call uncertain. V lost 3 bases, J lost 3 bases, and 6 bases lay in between. The germline CDR1 and CDR2 sequences are SGDLS and YYNGEE. The CDR3 totals 13 residues.

This clone was seen once. V and J are TRBV5-1 and TRBJ1-1; D not certain. Germline V lookup: CDR1 SGHRS, CDR2 YFSETQ. CDR3 length: 15 amino acids. The ends were cut back, 4 bases at V and 0 bases at J, with 13 bases in the middle. As DNA, the CDR3 is TGCGCCAGCAGCCCCGGAGTAGCCCTGAACACTGAAGCTTTCTTT. Translated: CASSPGVALNTEAFF.

The chain combines TRBV6-5 with TRBJ2-1, with D possibly matching TRBD1 (7 bases). The V end was cut by 6 bases, the J end by 12 bases, with 21 bases between. The CDR3 sequence is 14 residues long. The germline gives CDR1 MNHEY, CDR2 SVGAGI. CDR3 amino acids: CASRMSGVQGGQFF. CDR3 nucleotide sequence: TGTGCCAGCAGGATGTCAGGGGTCCAGGGGGGGCAGTTCTTC.

The chain has TRBV7-2 and TRBJ1-1; D perhaps matches TRBD1 (5 bases). The CDR3 covers 14 residues. With 5 bases removed from V and 2 bases from J, the gap between germline ends came to 12 bases. In germline, CDR1 is SGHTA, CDR2 FQGNSA. The CDR3 is CASSPEQANTEAFF. The CDR3 region has the DNA TGTGCCAGCAGCCCCGAACAGGCTAACACTGAAGCTTTCTTT.

The chain combines TRBV6-5 with TRBJ1-2; D is uncertain. Germline CDR1 reads MNHEY; CDR2 reads SVGAGI. V lost 6 bases and J 0 bases, leaving 8 bases between the germline ends. The CDR3 contains 13 residues. The DNA for the CDR3 is TGTGCCAGCAGGCGCGGGACTAACTATGGCTACACCTTC. It specifies CASRRGTNYGYTF.

The rearrangement joins TRBV5-1 to TRBJ2-5; tentatively, D is TRBD2 (5 bases). This CDR3 spans 14 amino acids. Germline CDR1 is SGHRS and CDR2 is YFSETQ. With 2 bases removed from V and 1 base from J, the gap between germline ends came to 9 bases. CDR3 loop: CASSFPGSQETQYF. The CDR3 region has the DNA TGCGCCAGCAGCTTTCCGGGATCCCAAGAGACCCAGTACTTC.

This clone was detected once. The chain carries TRBV2 and TRBJ1-4, with D tentatively TRBD1 (5 bases). CDR1 and CDR2 from the germline V gene are SNHLY and FYNNEI. The V end was cut by 6 bases, the J end by 1 base, with 12 bases between. This CDR3 has 15 residues. The CDR3 spells CASRQGFLTNEKLFF. The CDR3 nucleotides are TGTGCCAGCAGGCAGGGATTTTTAACTAATGAAAAACTGTTTTTT.